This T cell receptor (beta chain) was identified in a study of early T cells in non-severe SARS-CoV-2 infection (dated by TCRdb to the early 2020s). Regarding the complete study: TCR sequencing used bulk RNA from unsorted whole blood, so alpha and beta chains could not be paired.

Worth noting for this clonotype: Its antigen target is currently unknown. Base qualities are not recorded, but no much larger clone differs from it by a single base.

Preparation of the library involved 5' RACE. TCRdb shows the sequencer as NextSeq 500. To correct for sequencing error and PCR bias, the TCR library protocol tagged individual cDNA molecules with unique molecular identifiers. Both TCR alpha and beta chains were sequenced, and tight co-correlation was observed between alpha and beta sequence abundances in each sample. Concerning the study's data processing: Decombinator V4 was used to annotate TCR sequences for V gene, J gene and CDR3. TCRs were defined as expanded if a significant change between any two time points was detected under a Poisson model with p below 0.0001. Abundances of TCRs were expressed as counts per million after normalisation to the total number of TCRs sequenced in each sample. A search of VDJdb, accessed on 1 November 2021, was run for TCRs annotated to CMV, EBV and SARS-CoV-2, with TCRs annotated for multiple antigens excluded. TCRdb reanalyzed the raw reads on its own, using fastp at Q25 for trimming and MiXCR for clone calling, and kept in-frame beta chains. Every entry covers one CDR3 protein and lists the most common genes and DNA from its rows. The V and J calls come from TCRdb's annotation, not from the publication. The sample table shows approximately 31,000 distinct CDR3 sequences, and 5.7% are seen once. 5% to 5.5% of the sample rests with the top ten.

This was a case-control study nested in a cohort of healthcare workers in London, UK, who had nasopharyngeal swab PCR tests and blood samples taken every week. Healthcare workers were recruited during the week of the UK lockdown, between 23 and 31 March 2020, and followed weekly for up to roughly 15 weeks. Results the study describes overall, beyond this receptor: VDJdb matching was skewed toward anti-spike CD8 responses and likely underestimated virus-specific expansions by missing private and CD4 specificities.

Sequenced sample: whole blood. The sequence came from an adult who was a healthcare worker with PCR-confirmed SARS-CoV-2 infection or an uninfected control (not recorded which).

The CDR3 loop reads CARSPAGEGLNTEAFF. The DNA sequence is as follows: TGTGCCAGAAGCCCAGCGGGGGAGGGGCTGAACACTGAAGCTTTCTTT. In this chain, TRBV5-6 is recombined with TRBJ1-1; possibly the D gene is TRBD1, per 5 matching bases. Its CDR3 holds 16 amino acids, cysteine through phenylalanine. CDR3 DNA only is kept here, 48 bases in frame from base 1. Trimming costs V 8 bases and J 0 bases, and their ends lie 20 bases apart. CDR1 and CDR2, looked up from the germline V gene, are SGHDT and YYEEEE.